The TCR beta chain described here comes from a study of blood T cells in healthy people across ages. The CDR3 spans 13 residues. CDR1 SQVTM and CDR2 ANQGSEA come from the germline V gene. Trimming shortened V by 7 bases and J by 10 bases, and 17 bases separated the two germline ends. A J-beta primer mix and a sample-barcoded 5' primer were used in a second PCR of about 7 to 12 cycles. MiXCR was run by TCRdb on the 5' RACE reads, yielding one entry per CDR3 protein. The sample yields some 930,000 distinct CDR3 sequences, roughly 28% seen once. Donors were systemically healthy Caucasian individuals from Russia aged 6 to 90 years. These same data were also listed under a study on T cells of mothers and their children.

The specimen sequenced was blood. This TCR was recovered from a woman aged 40 to 55 in good health. The chain is built from TRBV29-1 and TRBJ1-6; D ambiguous. The CDR3 is CSARRDGDSPLHF. DNA for the CDR3: TGCAGCGCTCGGAGGGATGGTGACTCACCCCTCCACTTT.